One and the same sample provided the 32 T cell receptor beta chains below, sequenced in a study of T cells expressing NK-cell markers. Each CDR3 protein gets one entry in TCRdb, which reprocessed the 5' RACE reads and gives no DNA. Its listing shows roughly 180,000 distinct CDR3 sequences. The sequencing sample was made of blood T cells: a sorted CD56 or NKG2C T cell subset, CD4+ or CD8+ T cells, or bulk PBMC T cells (not recorded which). Source of these receptors: a woman between 18 and 70 years old in good health.

The CDR3 region is CASSTGQGYKNIQYF. This rearrangement joins TRBV19 to TRBJ2-4. This CDR3 contains 15 residues. From germline, CDR1 is LNHDA and CDR2 SQIVND (reference sequence).

The genes are TRBV5-1 and TRBJ2-7; the D call from TCRdb, TRBD1, cannot be confirmed without DNA. Germline V lookup: CDR1 SGHRS, CDR2 YFSETQ. The CDR3 consists of 14 residues. CDR3 loop: CASSPAGQMIEQYF.

The chain combines TRBV15 with TRBJ2-2. Germline-derived CDR1 and CDR2 are LNHNV and YYDKDF (reference sequence). This CDR3 is 15 amino acids long. The CDR3: CATSRSGWGTGELFF.

The rearrangement uses TRBV11-2 and TRBJ1-2; the TRBD1 assignment by TCRdb is unverifiable without DNA. The germline V gene encodes CDR1 SGHAT and CDR2 FQNNGV. The CDR3 is 16 residues long. CDR3 in amino acids: CASSLVRTGEGYGYTF. The entire variable domain, with the rest obtained from reference TRBV11-2 and TRBJ1-2, is as follows: EAGVAQSPRYKIIEKRQSVAFWCNPISGHATLYWYQQILGQGPKLLIQFQNNGVVDDSQLPKDRFSAERLKGVDSTLKIQPAKLEDSAVYLCASSLVRTGEGYGYTFGSGTRLTVV.

The rearrangement uses TRBV5-1 and TRBJ1-3. The CDR3 is 16 residues long. Germline assignment: CDR1 SGHRS and CDR2 YFSETQ. The CDR3 protein is CASSLPGGASGNTIYF.

The gene calls are TRBV3-1 and TRBJ2-6; as DNA is missing, the TRBD1 call by TCRdb cannot be tested. The germline V gene encodes CDR1 LGHDT and CDR2 YNNKEL (reference sequence). The CDR3 spans 17 residues. The CDR3 protein is CASSQTATYSGANVLTF.

V and J are TRBV4-1 and TRBJ1-3; the D call of TRBD1 rests on TCRdb alone, since no DNA is present to check it. CDR3 length: 19 amino acids. CDR1 MGHRA and CDR2 YSYEKL come from the germline V gene. The CDR3 sequence is CASSQQRQTSFGSGNTIYF.

This sequence joins TRBV28 and TRBJ1-5; lacking DNA, the TRBD1 call made by TCRdb goes unchecked. From germline, CDR1 is MDHEN and CDR2 SYDVKM. This CDR3 is built from 15 residues. Here the CDR3 reads CASSLSGRGGQPQHF.

The V and J genes are TRBV5-5 and TRBJ1-1; TCRdb indicates TRBD1, and absent DNA this call remains unverified. Germline CDR1 reads SGHKS; CDR2 reads YYEKEE (reference sequence). CDR3 length: 16 amino acids. The CDR3 here is CASSFNSGTLNTEAFF.

The V call is TRBV7-9, the J call TRBJ2-4; the TCRdb D gene call, TRBD2, has no DNA to confirm it. Per the germline V gene, CDR1 is SEHNR and CDR2 is FQNEAQ (reference sequence). This CDR3 is 15 amino acids long. The CDR3: CASSLDGGDKNIQYF.

The chain's CDR3 is CASSLKVGGLTDTQYF. The chain employs TRBV5-4 and TRBJ2-3; TCRdb's D gene call, TRBD2, goes unchecked for lack of DNA. Germline V gene lookup returns CDR1 SGHNT and CDR2 YYREEE (reference sequence). CDR3 length: 16 amino acids.

This chain connects TRBV28 to TRBJ2-3. Germline CDR1 is MDHEN and CDR2 is SYDVKM. The CDR3 spans 13 residues. Here the CDR3 reads CASSKTSTDTQYF.

The V gene is TRBV5-1, the J gene TRBJ1-2; TCRdb outputs TRBD1, but without DNA this stays unchecked. Germline V gene data show CDR1 as SGHRS and CDR2 as YFSETQ. CDR3 length: 15 amino acids. The CDR3: CASSPNTGDDSGYTF.

The chain joins TRBV5-1 to TRBJ1-1; without DNA, the TCRdb call of TRBD1 cannot be checked. The CDR3 covers 14 residues. The germline CDR1 and CDR2 sequences are SGHRS and YFSETQ. Here the CDR3 reads CASSAGTGNTEAFF.

The V and J genes are TRBV7-2 and TRBJ2-3; the D gene TCRdb calls, TRBD2, cannot be checked with no DNA. This CDR3 comprises 14 residues. CDR1 is SGHTA, CDR2 FQGNSA, per germline. Here the CDR3 reads CASTPGLTQDTQYF.

This chain connects TRBV5-1 to TRBJ2-7; the TCRdb call, TRBD2, lacks DNA for checking. This CDR3 is 14 amino acids long. CDR1 and CDR2 from the germline V gene are SGHRS and YFSETQ. CDR3 protein: CASDTGTAEHEQYF.

The CDR3 here is CASTEQPWGTDTQYF. The rearrangement uses TRBV12-3 or TRBV12-4 and TRBJ2-3; TCRdb's D gene call, TRBD1, goes unchecked for lack of DNA. This CDR3 has 15 residues.

This chain uses TRBV30 with TRBJ1-2. Germline V lookup: CDR1 GTSNPN, CDR2 SVGIG (reference sequence). CDR3 length: 13 amino acids. CDR3 region: CAWSVEANYGYTF.

The genes are TRBV19 and TRBJ2-2; with no DNA, the TCRdb D assignment of TRBD1 cannot be verified. Germline V gene lookup returns CDR1 LNHDA and CDR2 SQIVND (reference sequence). The CDR3 covers 13 residues. This chain's CDR3 is CASGDRYTGELFF. Full variable domain (remainder filled in from reference TRBV19 and TRBJ2-2): DGGITQSPKYLFRKEGQNVTLSCEQNLNHDAMYWYRQDPGQGLRLIYYSQIVNDFQKGDIAEGYSVSREKKESFPLTVTSAQKNPTAFYLCASGDRYTGELFFGEGSRLTVL.

The genes are TRBV4-1 and TRBJ2-4; TCRdb's D call, TRBD1, is unchecked because there is no DNA. Germline CDR1 MGHRA, CDR2 YSYEKL. This CDR3 spans 16 amino acids. CDR3 region: CASSLYRGETKNIQYF.

The chain carries TRBV5-6 and TRBJ1-3; TCRdb names TRBD1, which stays unverified in the absence of DNA. The CDR3 is made up of 15 amino acids. Germline-derived CDR1 and CDR2 are SGHDT and YYEEEE. Here the CDR3 reads CASSFDPRAGNTIYF.

CDR3 region: CASRFGTGGSQPQHF. The V call is TRBV2, the J call TRBJ1-5; the TRBD1 assignment by TCRdb is unverifiable without DNA. CDR3 length equals 15 residues. Germline CDR1 reads SNHLY; CDR2 reads FYNNEI.

The chain links TRBV12-3 or TRBV12-4 to TRBJ2-7; checking the TCRdb D call of TRBD1 is not possible without DNA. This CDR3 is built from 14 residues. CDR3 protein: CASSLVRGRYEQYF.

The chain uses TRBV28 and TRBJ1-5; TCRdb gives TRBD1 as the D gene, but with no DNA this cannot be confirmed. There are 15 residues in the CDR3. Germline V gene lookup returns CDR1 MDHEN and CDR2 SYDVKM. The CDR3 region is CASSANRGGNQPQHF.

This rearrangement joins TRBV10-3 to TRBJ1-5; TCRdb reports TRBD1, a call that lacks DNA to check it against. CDR3 size: 15 residues. Germline loops: CDR1 ENHRY, CDR2 SYGVKD. The CDR3 sequence is CATQGGGTAYQPQHF.

The gene calls are TRBV5-4 and TRBJ2-3; the TCRdb call, TRBD2, lacks DNA for checking. The CDR3 runs to 17 residues. Germline CDR1 and CDR2: SGHNT and YYREEE (reference sequence). CDR3 loop: CASRYRGSGRSTDTQYF.

V and J are TRBV20-1 and TRBJ2-6; no DNA is available, so the TRBD1 call from TCRdb remains unchecked. Germline-derived CDR1 and CDR2 are DFQATT and SNEGSKA (reference sequence). The CDR3 consists of 17 residues. CDR3 sequence reads: CSASPGQAISGANVLTF.

The chain couples TRBV20-1 to TRBJ2-7; TCRdb's D call, TRBD1, is unchecked because there is no DNA. This CDR3 comprises 14 residues. CDR1 and CDR2 (germline): DFQATT, SNEGSKA (reference sequence). CDR3 amino acids: CSASNGDRSYEQYF.

The chain links TRBV3-1 to TRBJ1-1; TCRdb's D call, TRBD1, is unchecked because there is no DNA. There are 14 residues in the CDR3. The germline CDR1 and CDR2 sequences are LGHDT and YNNKEL (reference sequence). CDR3 in amino acids: CASSQQDRAFEAFF.

J is TRBJ1-1 and V is TRBV5-6. Looked up from germline, CDR1 is SGHDT and CDR2 is YYEEEE. CDR3 length equals 12 residues. Here the CDR3 reads CASSFTGQQAFF.

The CDR3 region is CASSPGTVHYEQYF. The chain is built from TRBV19 and TRBJ2-7; TCRdb gives TRBD1 as the D gene, but with no DNA this cannot be confirmed. The germline V gene has CDR1 LNHDA and CDR2 SQIVND (reference sequence). The CDR3 has 14 residues.

The rearrangement links TRBV4-2 to TRBJ2-7; there is no DNA to check the TCRdb D call of TRBD1. The CDR3 loop spans 14 amino acids. Germline CDR1 is LGHNA and CDR2 is YNFKEQ. CDR3: CASSQMTGNYEQYF.